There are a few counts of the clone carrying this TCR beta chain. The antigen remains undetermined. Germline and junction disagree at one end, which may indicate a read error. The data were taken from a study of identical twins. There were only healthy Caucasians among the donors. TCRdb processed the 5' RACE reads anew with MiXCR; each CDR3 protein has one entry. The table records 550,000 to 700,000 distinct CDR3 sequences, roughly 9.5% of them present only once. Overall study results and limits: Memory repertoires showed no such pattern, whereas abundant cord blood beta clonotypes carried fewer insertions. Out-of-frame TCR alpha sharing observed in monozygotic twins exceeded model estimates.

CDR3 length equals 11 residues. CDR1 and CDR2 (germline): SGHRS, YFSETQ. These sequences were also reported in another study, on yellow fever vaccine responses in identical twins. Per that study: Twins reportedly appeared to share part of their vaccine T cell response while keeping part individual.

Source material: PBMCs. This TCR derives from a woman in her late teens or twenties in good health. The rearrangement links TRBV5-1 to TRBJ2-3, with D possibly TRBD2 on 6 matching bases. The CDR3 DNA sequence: TGCGCCAGCAGCCTGCCAACGGGACTCTTTTTT. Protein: CASSLPTGLFF.